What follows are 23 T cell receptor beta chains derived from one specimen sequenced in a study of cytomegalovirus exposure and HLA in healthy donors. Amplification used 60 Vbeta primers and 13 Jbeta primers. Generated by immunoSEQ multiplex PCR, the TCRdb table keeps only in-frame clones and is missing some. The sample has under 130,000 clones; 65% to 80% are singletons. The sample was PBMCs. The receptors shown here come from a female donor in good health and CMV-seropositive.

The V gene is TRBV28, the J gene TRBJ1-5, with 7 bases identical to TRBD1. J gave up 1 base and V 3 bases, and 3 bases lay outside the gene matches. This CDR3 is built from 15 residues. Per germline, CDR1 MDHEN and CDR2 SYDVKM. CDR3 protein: CASSLDRTSNQPQHF. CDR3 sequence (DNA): TGTGCCAGCAGTTTGGACAGGACCAGCAATCAGCCCCAGCATTTT. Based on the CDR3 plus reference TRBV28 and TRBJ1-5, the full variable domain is DVKVTQSSRYLVKRTGEKVFLECVQDMDHENMFWYRQDPGLGLRLIYFSYDVKMKEKGDIPEGYSVSREKKERFSLILESASTNQTSMYLCASSLDRTSNQPQHFGDGTRLSIL.

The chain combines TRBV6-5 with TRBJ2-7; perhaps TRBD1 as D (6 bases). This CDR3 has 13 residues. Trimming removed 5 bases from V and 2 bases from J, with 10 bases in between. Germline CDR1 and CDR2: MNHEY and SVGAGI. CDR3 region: CASSPTGPYEQYF. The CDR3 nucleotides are TGTGCCAGCAGTCCAACAGGGCCCTACGAGCAGTACTTC.

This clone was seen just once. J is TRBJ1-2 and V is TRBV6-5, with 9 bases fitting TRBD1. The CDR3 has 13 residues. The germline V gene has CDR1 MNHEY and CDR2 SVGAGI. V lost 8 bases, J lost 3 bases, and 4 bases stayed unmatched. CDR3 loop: CASSGQGYYGYTF. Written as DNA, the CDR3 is TGTGCCAGCTCAGGACAGGGGTACTATGGCTACACCTTC.

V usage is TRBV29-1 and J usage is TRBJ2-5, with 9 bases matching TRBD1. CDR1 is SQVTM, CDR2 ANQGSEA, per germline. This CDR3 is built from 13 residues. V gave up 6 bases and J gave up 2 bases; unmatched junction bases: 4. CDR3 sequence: CSVNGQGQETQYF. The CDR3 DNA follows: TGCAGCGTGAACGGACAGGGGCAAGAGACCCAGTACTTC.

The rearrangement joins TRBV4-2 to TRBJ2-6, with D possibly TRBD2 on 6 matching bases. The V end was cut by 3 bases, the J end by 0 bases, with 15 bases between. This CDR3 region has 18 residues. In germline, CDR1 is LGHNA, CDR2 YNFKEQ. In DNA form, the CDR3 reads TGTGCCAGCAGCCAGATGGGGGGATTCCACTCTGGGGCCAACGTCCTGACTTTC. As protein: CASSQMGGFHSGANVLTF.

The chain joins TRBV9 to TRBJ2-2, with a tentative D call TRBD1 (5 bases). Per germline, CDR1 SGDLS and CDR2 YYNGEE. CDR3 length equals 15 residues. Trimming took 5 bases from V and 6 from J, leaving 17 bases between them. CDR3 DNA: TGTGCCAGCAGAAAGGGGATGGACCCAGCCGGGGAGCTGTTTTTT. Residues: CASRKGMDPAGELFF.

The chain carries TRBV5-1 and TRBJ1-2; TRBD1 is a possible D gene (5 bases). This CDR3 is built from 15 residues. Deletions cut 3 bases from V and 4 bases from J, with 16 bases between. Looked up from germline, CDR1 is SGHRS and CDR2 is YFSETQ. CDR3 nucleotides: TGCGCCAGCAGCTACGGACATAGGGACTCCTATGGCTACACCTTC. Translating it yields CASSYGHRDSYGYTF.

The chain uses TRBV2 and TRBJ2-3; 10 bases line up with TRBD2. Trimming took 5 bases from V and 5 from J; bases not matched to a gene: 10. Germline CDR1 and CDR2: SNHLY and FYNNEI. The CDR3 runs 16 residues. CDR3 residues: CASSPGVAGGLDTQYF. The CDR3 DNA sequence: TGTGCCAGCAGTCCGGGGGTAGCGGGGGGCTTAGATACGCAGTATTTT.

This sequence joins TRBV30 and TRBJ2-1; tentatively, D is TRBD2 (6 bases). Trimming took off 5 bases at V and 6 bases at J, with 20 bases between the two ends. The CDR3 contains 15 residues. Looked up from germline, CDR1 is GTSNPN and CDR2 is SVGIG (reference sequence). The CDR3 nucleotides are TGTGCCTGGCGCCCCGGGGGTGCGGACCCCAATGAGCAGTTCTTC. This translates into CAWRPGGADPNEQFF. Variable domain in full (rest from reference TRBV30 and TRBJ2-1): SQTIHQWPATLVQPVGSPLSLECTVEGTSNPNLYWYRQAAGRGLQLLFYSVGIGQISSEVPQNLSASRPQDRQFILSSKKLLLSDSGFYLCAWRPGGADPNEQFFGPGTRLTVL.

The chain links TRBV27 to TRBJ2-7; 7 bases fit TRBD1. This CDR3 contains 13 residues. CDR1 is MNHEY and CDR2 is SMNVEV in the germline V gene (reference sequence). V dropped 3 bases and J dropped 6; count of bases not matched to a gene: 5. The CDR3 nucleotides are TGTGCCAGCAGTTTTTATCGACAGGGCGAGCAGTACTTC. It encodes CASSFYRQGEQYF.

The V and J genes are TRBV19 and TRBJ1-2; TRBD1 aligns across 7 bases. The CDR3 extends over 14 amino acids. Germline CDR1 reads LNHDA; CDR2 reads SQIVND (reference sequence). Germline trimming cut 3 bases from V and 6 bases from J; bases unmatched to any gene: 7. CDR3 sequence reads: CASSIAGGINGYTF. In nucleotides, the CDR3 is TGTGCCAGTAGTATTGCAGGGGGAATTAATGGCTACACCTTC. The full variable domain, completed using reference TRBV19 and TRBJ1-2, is DGGITQSPKYLFRKEGQNVTLSCEQNLNHDAMYWYRQDPGQGLRLIYYSQIVNDFQKGDIAEGYSVSREKKESFPLTVTSAQKNPTAFYLCASSIAGGINGYTFGSGTRLTVV.

CDR3 DNA sequence: TGTGCTAGTGCCGGAAACTCCAGGTTAGCCAAAAACATTCAGTACTTC. This translates into CASAGNSRLAKNIQYF. This chain uses TRBV12-5 with TRBJ2-4; D remains unclear. Trimming cost V 7 bases and J 0 bases, with 16 bases left between them. This CDR3 spans 16 amino acids. Looked up from germline, CDR1 is LGHNT and CDR2 is FRNRAP. Based on the CDR3 plus reference TRBV12-5 and TRBJ2-4, the full variable domain is DARVTQTPRHKVTEMGQEVTMRCQPILGHNTVFWYRQTMMQGLELLAYFRNRAPLDDSGMPKDRFSAEMPDATLATLKIQPSEPRDSAVYFCASAGNSRLAKNIQYFGAGTRLSVL.

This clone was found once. CDR3 sequence (DNA): TGTGCCAGCAGTCGCAGGACAGGGCTCTACGAGCAGTACTTC. This encodes CASSRRTGLYEQYF. This chain links TRBV5-5 with TRBJ2-7; TRBD1 agrees at 8 bases. With 5 bases clipped from V and 3 bases from J, the junction kept 7 bases outside the gene matches. CDR1 is SGHKS and CDR2 is YYEKEE in the germline V gene (reference sequence). This CDR3 region has 14 residues.

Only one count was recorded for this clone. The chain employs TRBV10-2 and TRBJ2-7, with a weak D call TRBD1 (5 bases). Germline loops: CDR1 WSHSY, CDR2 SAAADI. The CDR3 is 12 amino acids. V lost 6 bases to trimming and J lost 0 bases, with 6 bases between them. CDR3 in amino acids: CASSRASYEQYF. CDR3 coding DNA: TGCGCCAGCAGCAGGGCCTCCTACGAGCAGTACTTC.

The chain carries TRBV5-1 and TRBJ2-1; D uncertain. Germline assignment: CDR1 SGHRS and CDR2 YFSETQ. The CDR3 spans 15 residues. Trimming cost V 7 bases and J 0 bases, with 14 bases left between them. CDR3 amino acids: CASSLGDLSYNEQFF. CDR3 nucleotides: TGCGCCAGCTCCCTCGGAGATCTCTCCTACAATGAGCAGTTCTTC.

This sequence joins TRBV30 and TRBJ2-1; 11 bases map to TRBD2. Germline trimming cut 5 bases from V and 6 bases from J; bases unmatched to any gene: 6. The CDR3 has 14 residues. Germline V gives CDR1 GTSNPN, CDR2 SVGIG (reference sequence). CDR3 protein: CAWRSGGAGNEQFF. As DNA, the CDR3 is TGTGCCTGGCGTAGCGGGGGGGCCGGCAATGAGCAGTTCTTC.

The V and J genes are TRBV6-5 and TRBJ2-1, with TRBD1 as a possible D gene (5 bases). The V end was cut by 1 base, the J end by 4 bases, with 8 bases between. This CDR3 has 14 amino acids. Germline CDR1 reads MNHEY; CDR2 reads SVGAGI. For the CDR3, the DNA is TGTGCCAGCAGTTACTTAGGGGTGTACAATGAGCAGTTCTTC. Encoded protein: CASSYLGVYNEQFF.

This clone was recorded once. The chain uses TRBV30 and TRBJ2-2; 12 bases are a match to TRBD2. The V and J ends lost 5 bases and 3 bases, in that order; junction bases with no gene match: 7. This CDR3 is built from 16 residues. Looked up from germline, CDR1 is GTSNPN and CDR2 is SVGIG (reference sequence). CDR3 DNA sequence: TGTGCCTGGGCCGGACTAGCGGGATCCTACACCGGGGAGCTGTTTTTT. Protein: CAWAGLAGSYTGELFF.

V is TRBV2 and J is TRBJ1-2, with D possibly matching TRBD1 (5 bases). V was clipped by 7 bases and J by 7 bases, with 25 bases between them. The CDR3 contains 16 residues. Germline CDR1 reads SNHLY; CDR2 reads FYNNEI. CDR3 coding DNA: TGTGCCAGCACGGAGGGGAGCCCGGGACCCACGCCTGGCTACACCTTC. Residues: CASTEGSPGPTPGYTF.

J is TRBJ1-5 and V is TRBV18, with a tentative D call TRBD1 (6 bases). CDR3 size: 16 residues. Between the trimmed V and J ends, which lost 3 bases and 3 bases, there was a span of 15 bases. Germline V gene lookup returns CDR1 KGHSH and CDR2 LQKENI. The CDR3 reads CASSPTGFAPNQPQHF. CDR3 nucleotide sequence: TGTGCCAGCTCACCCACAGGGTTTGCCCCCAATCAGCCCCAGCATTTT.

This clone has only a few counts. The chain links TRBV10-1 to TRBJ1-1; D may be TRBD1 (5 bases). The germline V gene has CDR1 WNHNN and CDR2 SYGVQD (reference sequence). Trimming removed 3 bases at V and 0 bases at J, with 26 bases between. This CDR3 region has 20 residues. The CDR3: CASSDSLGRGRVSMNTEAFF. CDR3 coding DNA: TGCGCCAGCAGTGACTCCCTGGGGAGGGGAAGGGTTAGTATGAACACTGAAGCTTTCTTT.

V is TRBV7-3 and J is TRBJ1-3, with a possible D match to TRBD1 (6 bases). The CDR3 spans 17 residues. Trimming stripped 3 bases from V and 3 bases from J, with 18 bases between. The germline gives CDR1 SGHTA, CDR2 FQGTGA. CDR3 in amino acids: CASSLGTNGSDGNTIYF. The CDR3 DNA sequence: TGTGCCAGCAGCTTGGGGACAAACGGTTCAGATGGAAACACCATATATTTT. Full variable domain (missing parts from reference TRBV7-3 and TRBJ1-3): GAGVSQTPSNKVTEKGKYVELRCDPISGHTALYWYRQSLGQGPEFLIYFQGTGAADDSGLPNDRFFAVRPEGSVSTLKIQRTERGDSAVYLCASSLGTNGSDGNTIYFGEGSWLTVV.

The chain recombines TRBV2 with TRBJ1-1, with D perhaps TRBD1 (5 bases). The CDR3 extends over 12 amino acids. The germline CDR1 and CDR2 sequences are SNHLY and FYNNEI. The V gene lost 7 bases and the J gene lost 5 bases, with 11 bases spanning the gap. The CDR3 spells CASIGGGTEAFF. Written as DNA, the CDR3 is TGTGCCAGCATCGGGGGAGGGACTGAAGCTTTCTTT.